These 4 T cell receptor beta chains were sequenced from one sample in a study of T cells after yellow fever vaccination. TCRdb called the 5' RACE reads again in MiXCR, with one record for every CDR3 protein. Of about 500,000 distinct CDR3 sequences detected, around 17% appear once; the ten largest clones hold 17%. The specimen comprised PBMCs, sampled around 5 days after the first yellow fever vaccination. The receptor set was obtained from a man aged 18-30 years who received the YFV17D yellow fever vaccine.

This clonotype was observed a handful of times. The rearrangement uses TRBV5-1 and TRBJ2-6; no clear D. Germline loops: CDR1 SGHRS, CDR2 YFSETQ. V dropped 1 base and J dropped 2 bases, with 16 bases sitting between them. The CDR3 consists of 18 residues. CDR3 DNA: TGCGCCAGCAGCTTGATCGAAGGATATAGTCCTGGGGCCAACGTCCTGACTTTC. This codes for CASSLIEGYSPGANVLTF.

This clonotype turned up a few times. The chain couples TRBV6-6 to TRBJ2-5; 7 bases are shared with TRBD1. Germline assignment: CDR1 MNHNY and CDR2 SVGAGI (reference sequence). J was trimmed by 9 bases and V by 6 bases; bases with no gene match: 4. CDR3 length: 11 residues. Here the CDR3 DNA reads TGTGCCAGCAGAACAGACAGGGCCCAGTACTTC. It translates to CASRTDRAQYF.

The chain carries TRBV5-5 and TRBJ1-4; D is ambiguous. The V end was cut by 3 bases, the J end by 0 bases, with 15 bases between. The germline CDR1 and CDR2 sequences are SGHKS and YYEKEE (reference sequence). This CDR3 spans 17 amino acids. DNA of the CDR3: TGTGCCAGCAGCTCACAAAGTAGTACACCAACTAATGAAAAACTGTTTTTT. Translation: CASSSQSSTPTNEKLFF.

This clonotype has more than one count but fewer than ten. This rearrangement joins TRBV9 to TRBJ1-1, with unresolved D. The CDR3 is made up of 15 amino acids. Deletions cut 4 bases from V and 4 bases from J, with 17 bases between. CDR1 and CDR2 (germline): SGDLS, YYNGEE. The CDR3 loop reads CASSLEGSGGTEAFF. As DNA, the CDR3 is TGTGCCAGCAGCCTCGAAGGTAGTGGTGGCACTGAAGCTTTCTTT. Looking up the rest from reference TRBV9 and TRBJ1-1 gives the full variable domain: DSGVTQTPKHLITATGQRVTLRCSPRSGDLSVYWYQQSLDQGLQFLIQYYNGEERAKGNILERFSAQQFPDLHSELNLSSLELGDSALYFCASSLEGSGGTEAFFGQGTRLTVV.